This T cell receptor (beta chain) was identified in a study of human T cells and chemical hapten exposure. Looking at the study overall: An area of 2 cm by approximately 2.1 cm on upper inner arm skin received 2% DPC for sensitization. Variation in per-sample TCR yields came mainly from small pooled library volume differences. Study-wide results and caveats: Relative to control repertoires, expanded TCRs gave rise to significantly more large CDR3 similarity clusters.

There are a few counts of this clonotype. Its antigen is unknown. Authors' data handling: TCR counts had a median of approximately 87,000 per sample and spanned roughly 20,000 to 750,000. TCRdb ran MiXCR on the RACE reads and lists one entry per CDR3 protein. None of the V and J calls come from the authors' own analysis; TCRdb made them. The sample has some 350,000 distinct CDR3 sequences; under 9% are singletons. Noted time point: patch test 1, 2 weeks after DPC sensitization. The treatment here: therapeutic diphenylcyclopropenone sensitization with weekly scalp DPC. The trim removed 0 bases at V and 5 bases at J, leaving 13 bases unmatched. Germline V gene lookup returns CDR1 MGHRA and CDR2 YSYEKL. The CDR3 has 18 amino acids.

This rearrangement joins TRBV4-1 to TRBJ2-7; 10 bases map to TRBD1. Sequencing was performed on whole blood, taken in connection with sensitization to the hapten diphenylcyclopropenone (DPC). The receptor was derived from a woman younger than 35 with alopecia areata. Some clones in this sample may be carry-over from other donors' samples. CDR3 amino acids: CASSQDWGRQGARNEQYF. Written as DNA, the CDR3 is TGCGCCAGCAGCCAAGACTGGGGCAGACAGGGGGCAAGGAACGAGCAGTACTTC.